The clone carrying this T cell receptor beta chain was observed a few times. The antigen is undetermined. This entry is derived from a study of cytomegalovirus exposure and HLA in healthy donors. Findings and limits, study-wide: TCR beta sequences reportedly predicted most subjects' HLA-A and HLA-B alleles accurately. In a later analysis, donors in an Asian-associated ancestry cluster reportedly had fewer N-insertions in productive TCRs than the cohort mean. It emerged from a later analysis that several of the most significant clusters appeared to be linked to common viral pathogens.

Per the germline V gene, CDR1 is MNHNY and CDR2 is SVGAGI (reference sequence). The CDR3 loop spans 16 amino acids. Trimming pared 8 bases from V and 2 bases from J, leaving 18 bases between. Primers for the PCR totalled 60 Vbeta and 13 Jbeta. Under the authors' procedure: The authors later counted about 80 million unique TCR beta chains, 9.5 million to 11 million of them shared. Some clones are missing from TCRdb's copy, which holds only in-frame ones; the method was immunoSEQ multiplex PCR. The V and J calls and clone size come from that table; D and trimming were worked out from the DNA. The sample yields roughly 180,000 clones, around 74% seen once.

The V and J genes are TRBV6-6 and TRBJ2-2; D might be TRBD2 (5 bases). The sequence was collected from a female donor in good health and CMV-seronegative. The sequencing sample was made of PBMCs. Here the CDR3 DNA reads TGTGCCAGCTCACGACGGACTTTATTAAACACCGGGGAGCTGTTTTTT. It translates to CASSRRTLLNTGELFF.